The clone carrying this T cell receptor beta chain occurred a few times. Its antigen is unidentified. PCR involved 60 Vbeta and 13 Jbeta primers. Method: immunoSEQ multiplex PCR; TCRdb's copy keeps in-frame clones and lacks some. The data contain 220,000 or so clones, roughly 75% of them singletons. The data were taken from a study of cytomegalovirus exposure and HLA in healthy donors. Study-level findings and limits: Information on immune exposure was restricted to one variable (CMV serostatus).

The receptor was isolated from a young woman in good health and CMV-seronegative. What was sequenced was PBMCs.

The CDR3 DNA follows: TGTGCCAGCAGCTATTCAACGGGTGGGGATACGCAGTATTTT. Its translation: CASSYSTGGDTQYF. The chain couples TRBV7-3 to TRBJ2-3; no clear D. The V end was cut by 4 bases, the J end by 6 bases, with 14 bases between. CDR1 is SGHTA and CDR2 is FQGTGA in the germline V gene. This CDR3 has 14 residues.